This T cell receptor beta chain was identified in a study of cytomegalovirus exposure and HLA in healthy donors. This clone was counted once. The CDR3 has 12 amino acids. V lost 5 bases, J lost 10 bases, and 14 bases lay in between. Germline CDR1 reads SEHNR; CDR2 reads FQNEAQ (reference sequence). The PCR had 60 Vbeta and 13 Jbeta primers. Here immunoSEQ multiplex PCR was the method, and the copy in TCRdb shows in-frame clones only, minus some. The sample yields around 200,000 clones, 84% seen once. The J gene is TRBJ1-2, the V gene TRBV7-9, with a possible D match to TRBD1 (5 bases). This clonotype was obtained from a woman in her fifties or sixties in good health and CMV-seropositive. The sequenced material came from PBMCs. The CDR3 sequence is CASSPAGENYTF. CDR3 DNA sequence: TGTGCCAGCAGCCCGGCGGGGGAAAACTACACCTTC.